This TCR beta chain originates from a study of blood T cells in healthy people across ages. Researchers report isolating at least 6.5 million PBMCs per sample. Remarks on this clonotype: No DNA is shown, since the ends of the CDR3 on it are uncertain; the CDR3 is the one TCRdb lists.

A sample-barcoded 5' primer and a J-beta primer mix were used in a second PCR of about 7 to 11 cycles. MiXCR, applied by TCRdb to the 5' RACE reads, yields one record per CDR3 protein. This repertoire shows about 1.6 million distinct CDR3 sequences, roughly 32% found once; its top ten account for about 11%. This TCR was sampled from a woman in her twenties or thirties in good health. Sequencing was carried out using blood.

CDR3 region: CACSAGAYSNQPQHF. The chain links TRBV12-3 or TRBV12-4 to TRBJ1-5; no DNA check was done on the table's D call, TRBD1. The length of the CDR3 is 15 amino acids, counting both ends.